This TCR beta chain was profiled in a study of cytomegalovirus exposure and HLA in healthy donors. Across the study: HLA-typed donors were the source of about 90 million unique TCRs held in an early data release.

Between the trimmed V and J ends, which lost 5 bases and 4 bases, there was a span of 16 bases. This CDR3 is 15 amino acids long. CDR1 and CDR2 (germline): SEHNR, FQNEAQ (reference sequence). Remarks on this clone: Antigen: not known.

The study, taken as a whole, reports: A later analysis found TCR association rates differed by HLA locus, highest for DRB1 and lowest for HLA-C.

The primer mix had 60 Vbeta and 13 Jbeta primers. Produced via immunoSEQ multiplex PCR; TCRdb's table is partial and in-frame only. Among roughly 120,000 clones listed, roughly 70% were seen once. The source material was PBMCs. The chain carries TRBV7-9 and TRBJ2-3; D might be TRBD1 (6 bases). The sequence was obtained from a middle-aged man in good health and CMV-seronegative. As DNA, the CDR3 is TGTGCCAGCAGCAACAGGGTGAAGTGGGCAGATACGCAGTATTTT. Its protein is CASSNRVKWADTQYF. Drawing the rest from reference TRBV7-9 and TRBJ2-3, the complete variable domain is DTGVSQNPRHKITKRGQNVTFRCDPISEHNRLYWYRQTLGQGPEFLTYFQNEAQLEKSRLLSDRFSAERPKGSFSTLEIQRTEQGDSAMYLCASSNRVKWADTQYFGPGTRLTVL.